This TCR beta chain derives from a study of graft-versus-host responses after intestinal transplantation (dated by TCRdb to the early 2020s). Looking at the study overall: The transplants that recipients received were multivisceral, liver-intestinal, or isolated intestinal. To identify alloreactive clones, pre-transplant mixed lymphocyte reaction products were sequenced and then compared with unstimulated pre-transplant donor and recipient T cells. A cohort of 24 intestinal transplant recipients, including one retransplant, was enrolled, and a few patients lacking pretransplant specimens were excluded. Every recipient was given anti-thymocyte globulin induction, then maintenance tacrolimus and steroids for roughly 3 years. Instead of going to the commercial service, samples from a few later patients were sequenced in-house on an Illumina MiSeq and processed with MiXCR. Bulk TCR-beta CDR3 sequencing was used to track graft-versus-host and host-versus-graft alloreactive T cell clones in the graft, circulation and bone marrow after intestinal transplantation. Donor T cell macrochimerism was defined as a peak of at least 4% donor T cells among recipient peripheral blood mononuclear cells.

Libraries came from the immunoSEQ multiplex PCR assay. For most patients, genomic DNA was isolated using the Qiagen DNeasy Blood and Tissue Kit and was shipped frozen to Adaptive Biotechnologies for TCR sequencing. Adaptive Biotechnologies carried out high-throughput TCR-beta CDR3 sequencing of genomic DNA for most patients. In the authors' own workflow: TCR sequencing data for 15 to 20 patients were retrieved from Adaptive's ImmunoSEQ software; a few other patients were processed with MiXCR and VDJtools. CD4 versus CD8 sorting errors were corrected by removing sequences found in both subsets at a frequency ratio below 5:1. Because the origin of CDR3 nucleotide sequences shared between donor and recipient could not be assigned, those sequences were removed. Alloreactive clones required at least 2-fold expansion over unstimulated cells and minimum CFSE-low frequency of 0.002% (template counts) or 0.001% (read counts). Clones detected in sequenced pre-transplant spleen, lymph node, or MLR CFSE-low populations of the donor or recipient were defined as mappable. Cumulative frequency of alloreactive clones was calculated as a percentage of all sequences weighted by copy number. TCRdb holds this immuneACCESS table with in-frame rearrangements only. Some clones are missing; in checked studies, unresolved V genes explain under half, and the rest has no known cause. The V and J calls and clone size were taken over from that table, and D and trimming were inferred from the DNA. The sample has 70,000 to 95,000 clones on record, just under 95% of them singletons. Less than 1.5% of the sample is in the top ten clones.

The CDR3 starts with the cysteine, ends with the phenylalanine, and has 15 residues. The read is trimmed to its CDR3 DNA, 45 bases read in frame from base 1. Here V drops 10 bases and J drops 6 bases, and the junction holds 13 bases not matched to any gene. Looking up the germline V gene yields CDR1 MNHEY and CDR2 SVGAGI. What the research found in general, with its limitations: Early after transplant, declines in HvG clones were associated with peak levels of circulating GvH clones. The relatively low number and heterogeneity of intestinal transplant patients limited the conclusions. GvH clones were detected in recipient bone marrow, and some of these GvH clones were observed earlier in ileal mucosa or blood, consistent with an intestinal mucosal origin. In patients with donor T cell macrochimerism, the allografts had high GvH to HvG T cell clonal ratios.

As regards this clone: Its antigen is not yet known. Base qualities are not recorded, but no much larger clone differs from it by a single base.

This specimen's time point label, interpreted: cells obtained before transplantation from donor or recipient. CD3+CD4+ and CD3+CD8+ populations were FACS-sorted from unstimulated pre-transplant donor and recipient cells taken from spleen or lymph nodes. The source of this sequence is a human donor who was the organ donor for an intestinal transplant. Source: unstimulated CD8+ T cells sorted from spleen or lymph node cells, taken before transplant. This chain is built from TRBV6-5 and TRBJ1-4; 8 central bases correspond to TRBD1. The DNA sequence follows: TGTGCCACCAAGCGAGAGACAGGGGAGGATGAAAAACTGTTTTTT. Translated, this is CATKRETGEDEKLFF.